The 8 T cell receptor beta chains listed next were all sequenced from one sample in a study of OX40 agonist ivuxolimab in advanced cancers. Sequencing was performed with immunoSEQ multiplex PCR; in TCRdb, only in-frame clones are kept and a portion is missing. The sample holds about 77,000 clones, 87% seen once. Sequences were derived from CD4+ or CD8+ T cells sorted from blood, sampled in a trial of the OX40 agonist ivuxolimab. The receptor source for this set is an adult with an advanced solid tumor such as melanoma, head and neck, liver or kidney cancer.

The V and J genes are TRBV28 and TRBJ2-6; D remains ambiguous. Germline V gives CDR1 MDHEN, CDR2 SYDVKM. This CDR3 is 15 amino acids long. Trimming took off 3 bases at V and 0 bases at J, with 6 bases between the two ends. The CDR3 bases are TGTGCCAGCAGTTTGCGTAACTCTGGGGCCAACGTCCTGACTTTC. It is translated as CASSLRNSGANVLTF. The whole variable domain, filled in from reference TRBV28 and TRBJ2-6, reads DVKVTQSSRYLVKRTGEKVFLECVQDMDHENMFWYRQDPGLGLRLIYFSYDVKMKEKGDIPEGYSVSREKKERFSLILESASTNQTSMYLCASSLRNSGANVLTFGAGSRLTVL.

The rearrangement links TRBV7-6 to TRBJ2-5, with D unresolved. The better agreement between TRBJ2-7 and the DNA end casts doubt on the J call. Germline loops: CDR1 SGHVS, CDR2 FNYEAQ. The length of the CDR3 is 13 residues. CDR3 sequence: CASSSLRTYEQYF. The CDR3 nucleotides are TGTGCCAGCAGCTCCCTACGGACCTACGAGCAGTACTTC.

This chain uses TRBV4-3 with TRBJ1-4; no reliable D call. This CDR3 contains 15 residues. CDR1 is LGHNA and CDR2 is YSLEER in the germline V gene. V was pared by 2 bases and J by 7 bases, with 14 bases between. The CDR3 spells CASSQYGSGGEKLFF. The DNA of the CDR3 is TGCGCCAGCAGCCAATATGGGTCGGGAGGTGAAAAACTGTTTTTT.

The chain uses TRBV11-2 and TRBJ1-1; D is possibly TRBD1 (6 bases). Between the trimmed V and J ends, which lost 1 base and 2 bases, there was a span of 23 bases. Germline V gives CDR1 SGHAT, CDR2 FQNNGV. The CDR3 runs 19 residues. DNA for the CDR3: TGTGCCAGCAGCTTAGGAAGGGGGGGTTTGACAGTACAAAACACTGAAGCTTTCTTT. Translated: CASSLGRGGLTVQNTEAFF.

The chain is built from TRBV6-1 and TRBJ2-1, with D tentatively TRBD1 (6 bases). V was clipped by 4 bases and J by 10 bases, with 17 bases between them. In germline, CDR1 is MNHNS, CDR2 SASEGT. The CDR3 contains 14 residues. This CDR3 reads CASSGSYRELEQFF. For the CDR3, the DNA is TGTGCCAGCAGTGGTAGTTACAGGGAATTGGAGCAGTTCTTC.

The chain recombines TRBV5-3 with TRBJ2-7; no clear D gene. TRBV5-3 is assigned to the ORF class and has an uncertain function. CDR3 size: 15 residues. V was pared by 5 bases and J by 0 bases, with 15 bases between. CDR3 sequence reads: CARRGIDGDSYEQYF. CDR3 coding DNA: TGTGCCAGAAGGGGGATCGACGGAGACTCCTACGAGCAGTACTTC.

The chain carries TRBV19 and TRBJ1-2; D not resolved. Trimming took 3 bases from V and 7 from J, leaving 18 bases between them. CDR1 is LNHDA and CDR2 is SQIVND in the germline V gene (reference sequence). The CDR3 consists of 15 residues. CDR3 sequence (DNA): TGTGCCAGTAGTATTCTTGAAGGGTTCATCTCTGGCTACACCTTC. This encodes CASSILEGFISGYTF. Supplemented by reference TRBV19 and TRBJ1-2, the full variable domain reads DGGITQSPKYLFRKEGQNVTLSCEQNLNHDAMYWYRQDPGQGLRLIYYSQIVNDFQKGDIAEGYSVSREKKESFPLTVTSAQKNPTAFYLCASSILEGFISGYTFGSGTRLTVV.

The CDR3 DNA is TGCGCCAGCAGCCCCAACAGGGTAACTGAAGCTTTCTTT. Translating it yields CASSPNRVTEAFF. This sequence joins TRBV4-3 and TRBJ1-1; D may be TRBD1 (6 bases). This CDR3 region has 13 residues. Trimming took off 4 bases at V and 5 bases at J, with 11 bases between the two ends. Germline loops: CDR1 LGHNA, CDR2 YSLEER.